Listed below are T cell receptor beta chains from one sample, sequenced in a study of shared clonotypes between healthy human individuals. This table comes from immunoSEQ multiplex PCR, and its TCRdb copy is limited to in-frame clones, with some not included. The top ten clones hold approximately 1.2% of a sample with roughly 1,800,000 clones, over 85% of them seen once. Specimen: naive CD8+ T cells sorted from blood. Every receptor here comes from a man aged 18 to 30 in good health. CDR3s include the opening cysteine and the closing phenylalanine or tryptophan. The D gene is left open where the match is weak. For some rows the clone size is stated as once, few or many, or as a class when expanded; others skip it.

j_call clone_size d_call v_call cdr3_aa cdr3_nt
TRBJ2-7 - TRBD2 TRBV6-6 CASSYGLAGESEQYF TGTGCCAGCAGTTATGGACTAGCGGGAGAAAGTGAGCAGTACTTC
TRBJ2-1 once - TRBV27 CASSFFPYNEQFF TGTGCCAGCAGTTTCTTCCCCTACAATGAGCAGTTCTTC
TRBJ1-3 - TRBD1 TRBV11-2 CASSLAPTGSNTIYF TGTGCCAGCAGCTTAGCCCCGACAGGGTCGAACACCATATATTTT
TRBJ2-2 - - TRBV7-7 CASSFGVLTGELFF TGTGCTAGCAGCTTTGGGGTCCTCACCGGGGAGCTGTTTTTT
TRBJ2-7 - - TRBV13 CASSYLAGGTDEQYF TGTGCCAGCAGCTACTTAGCCGGGGGGACAGACGAGCAGTACTTC
TRBJ1-4 - TRBD1 TRBV7-6 CASSFRPPGDRGYEKLFF TGTGCCAGCAGCTTCCGGCCCCCGGGGGACAGGGGTTATGAAAAACTGTTTTTT
TRBJ1-1 few - TRBV30 CAWKGSTEAFF TGTGCCTGGAAAGGGAGCACTGAAGCTTTCTTT
TRBJ2-7 - - TRBV5-4 CASSPQTGVYEQYF TGTGCCAGCAGCCCCCAGACGGGGGTCTACGAGCAGTACTTC
TRBJ2-5 - - TRBV4-3 CASSQERAAFQETQYF TGCGCCAGCAGCCAAGAAAGGGCAGCCTTTCAAGAGACCCAGTACTTC
TRBJ2-7 - - TRBV10-1 CASSVGPGYEQYF TGCGCCAGCAGTGTGGGACCAGGCTACGAGCAGTACTTC
TRBJ2-3 - TRBD2 TRBV7-6 CASSLGGGRTDTQYF TGTGCCAGCAGCTTAGGCGGGGGTCGTACAGATACGCAGTATTTT
TRBJ1-2 - TRBD1 TRBV9 CASSASGTGVGGYTF TGTGCCAGCAGCGCTTCCGGGACAGGGGTCGGTGGCTACACCTTC
TRBJ2-7 - - TRBV19 CASSVVRTLSYEQYF TGTGCCAGTAGTGTCGTTCGGACACTCTCCTACGAGCAGTACTTC
TRBJ1-4 - - TRBV7-3 CASSAEAGPNEKLFF TGTGCCAGCAGCGCAGAAGCAGGGCCTAATGAAAAACTGTTTTTT
TRBJ2-7 - - TRBV13 CASGKASSYEQYF TGTGCCAGCGGGAAGGCTAGCTCCTACGAGCAGTACTTC
TRBJ2-5 - TRBD2 TRBV6-1 CASRAGIQETQYF TGTGCCAGCAGAGCGGGGATTCAAGAGACCCAGTACTTC
TRBJ2-1 - TRBD2 TRBV19 CASSTSGSSNEQFF TGTGCCAGTTCTACTAGCGGGAGTAGCAATGAGCAGTTCTTC
TRBJ2-2 - TRBD1 TRBV29-1 CSAGQGAGTGELFF TGCAGCGCCGGACAGGGGGCGGGCACCGGGGAGCTGTTTTTT
TRBJ1-5 - - TRBV27 CASSGTGTLSNQPQHF TGTGCCAGCAGTGGGACCGGGACACTTAGCAATCAGCCCCAGCATTTT
TRBJ2-5 - - TRBV6-5 CASSSPNGQETQYF TGTGCCAGCAGTTCCCCCAACGGTCAAGAGACCCAGTACTTC
TRBJ2-7 - - TRBV6-1 CASSDFPEQSPYEQYF TGTGCCAGCAGTGATTTCCCGGAACAGAGTCCCTACGAGCAGTACTTC
TRBJ1-5 - - TRBV27 CASSLVGHQWPQHF TGTGCCAGCAGTTTAGTGGGACACCAATGGCCCCAGCATTTT
TRBJ2-3 - TRBD2 TRBV29-1 CSVTPGLAGGFTDTQYF TGCAGCGTGACCCCGGGACTAGCGGGGGGGTTTACAGATACGCAGTATTTT
TRBJ2-7 - - TRBV27 CASSSPRQGREYF TGTGCCAGCAGTTCCCCCCGTCAGGGTCGGGAGTACTTC
TRBJ2-7 - TRBD2 TRBV27 CASSLLGVAGATSGSEQYF TGTGCCAGCAGTTTATTGGGGGTAGCGGGAGCAACATCGGGTAGCGAGCAGTACTTC
TRBJ2-7 - - TRBV19 CASSIDGETYEQYF TGTGCCAGTAGTATCGACGGGGAAACCTACGAGCAGTACTTC
TRBJ2-3 - - TRBV7-6 CASSLEGSQYF TGTGCCAGCAGCTTAGAGGGGTCGCAGTATTTT
TRBJ1-1 - - TRBV6-1 CASSEPGPEAFF TGTGCCAGCAGTGAACCCGGACCTGAAGCTTTCTTT
TRBJ2-1 - - TRBV10-3 CAISEGGGYNEQFF TGTGCCATCAGTGAGGGGGGCGGTTACAATGAGCAGTTCTTC
TRBJ2-7 - - TRBV4-1 CASSQDSKSYEQYF TGCGCCAGCAGCCAAGACTCGAAGAGCTACGAGCAGTACTTC
TRBJ1-6 - TRBD1 TRBV29-1 CSAQFRGDDSPLHF TGCAGCGCTCAATTCAGGGGGGACGATTCACCCCTCCACTTT
TRBJ2-7 - TRBD2 TRBV2 CASSDTSGRPFDYEQYF TGTGCCAGCAGTGACACTAGCGGGAGACCCTTTGACTACGAGCAGTACTTC
TRBJ1-1 - - TRBV19 CASSIGQGMNTEAFF TGTGCCAGTAGTATAGGCCAGGGGATGAACACTGAAGCTTTCTTT